The T cell receptor (beta chain) under discussion was sequenced for a study of OX40 agonist ivuxolimab in advanced cancers. Study-level background: Enrolled patients in dose escalation had cancers that were hepatocellular carcinoma, melanoma, renal cell or head and neck cancer. The study, taken as a whole, reports: Within 6 weeks, CD4+ and CD8+ blood T cells expanded clonally at 0.1 to 3.0 mg/kg.

Concerning this clone itself: The antigen remains unidentified.

Collection of blood occurred at baseline, at cycle 4 day 1, and at cycle 7 day 1. The protocol was immunoSEQ multiplex PCR, while the TCRdb copy is restricted to in-frame clones and leaves out a portion. The table shows 40,000 to 60,000 clones, with around 82% occurring only once. The material sequenced was CD4+ or CD8+ T cells sorted from blood, taken in a trial of the OX40 agonist ivuxolimab. This sequence originates from an adult with an advanced solid tumor such as melanoma, head and neck, liver or kidney cancer.

The DNA for the CDR3 is TGTGCCAGCAGCTTAGATAGCGGGAAGGCCGGGGAGCTGTTTTTT. It yields the protein CASSLDSGKAGELFF. The chain has TRBV11-3 and TRBJ2-2, with 8 bases matching TRBD2. Unmatched junction bases numbered 3, after V lost 0 bases and J lost 6 bases. CDR1 is SGHNT and CDR2 is YENEEA in the germline V gene. There are 15 residues in the CDR3.